The 13 T cell receptor beta chains in this list originate from one sample, sequenced in a study of T cells in Graves' hyperthyroidism and ophthalmopathy. RNA transcripts were the template for amplifying TCR beta CDR3 regions. The HTBI set primed first-round TCR CDR3 RT-PCR. TCRdb analysed the multiplex PCR reads with MiXCR anew, one entry per CDR3 protein. Of about 160,000 distinct CDR3 sequences in the sample, approximately 9% were seen once. Source material: blood. Source of these receptors: a woman under 30 with Graves' hyperthyroidism that later progressed to Graves' ophthalmopathy.

The CDR3 sequence: CASSPRQDYEQYF. DNA for the CDR3: TGTGCCAGCAGTCCCCGACAGGACTACGAGCAGTACTTC. V usage is TRBV6-1 and J usage is TRBJ2-7; tentative D call: TRBD1 (6 bases). The CDR3 covers 13 residues. CDR1 is MNHNS and CDR2 is SASEGT in the germline V gene. The V end lost 5 bases, the J end lost 3 bases, and 11 bases lay between the germline ends.

In this sample, this clonotype turned up a few times. The rearrangement uses TRBV6-4 and TRBJ1-5, with 9 bases matching TRBD1. The CDR3 has 16 amino acids. J gave up 1 base and V 6 bases, and 7 bases lay outside the gene matches. The germline V gene encodes CDR1 MRHNA and CDR2 SNTAGT. In DNA, the CDR3 is TGTGCCAGCAGGGGACAGGGTCGGGGGAGCAATCAGCCCCAGCATTTT. Protein: CASRGQGRGSNQPQHF.

This clonotype has at least ten counts. The chain joins TRBV20-1 to TRBJ1-1; no firm D call. The germline V gene encodes CDR1 DFQATT and CDR2 SNEGSKA (reference sequence). The CDR3 has 14 amino acids. The DNA for the CDR3 is TGCAGCCGAGTATTTTGGAGGGTGAACACTGAAGCTTTCTTT. Protein sequence: CSRVFWRVNTEAFF.

This clonotype came up many times. This chain connects TRBV6-5 to TRBJ1-2; no reliable D call. The V gene lost 2 bases and the J gene lost 3 bases, with 7 bases spanning the gap. Germline CDR1 reads MNHEY; CDR2 reads SVGAGI. The CDR3 extends over 13 amino acids. CDR3 loop: CASSYGGDYGYTF. DNA for the CDR3: TGTGCCAGCAGTTACGGCGGTGACTATGGCTACACCTTC.

V usage is TRBV7-9 and J usage is TRBJ2-1; a possible D gene is TRBD2 (5 bases). The V and J ends lost 5 bases and 6 bases respectively, with 11 bases between them. Germline V gene data show CDR1 as SEHNR and CDR2 as FQNEAQ (reference sequence). This CDR3 has 13 amino acids. CDR3 protein: CASSQTISNEQFF. The CDR3 DNA sequence: TGTGCCAGCAGCCAGACTATATCCAATGAGCAGTTCTTC.

This clonotype was observed at least ten times. This chain links TRBV7-2 with TRBJ1-6; a weak D match, TRBD1 (6 bases). The CDR3 is 16 amino acids. In germline, CDR1 is SGHTA, CDR2 FQGNSA. V dropped 1 base and J dropped 6 bases, with 13 bases sitting between them. The CDR3, as DNA: TGTGCCAGCAGCTTAGATTCAGGGGCCCCTAATTCACCCCTCCACTTT. It specifies CASSLDSGAPNSPLHF.

This clonotype was picked up many times. The chain has TRBV12-3 or TRBV12-4 and TRBJ2-1; tentatively, D is TRBD1 (5 bases). V lost 5 bases, J lost 9 bases, and 8 bases lay in between. The CDR3 is made up of 11 amino acids. The CDR3 DNA reads TGTGCCAGCAGTCGACAGTTTGAGCAGTTCTTC. It translates to CASSRQFEQFF.

This clonotype was observed many times. The genes are TRBV6-1 and TRBJ1-1; no clear D. Trimming took off 4 bases at V and 4 bases at J, with 13 bases between the two ends. Germline V CDR1 and CDR2: MNHNS, SASEGT. The CDR3 contains 14 residues. CDR3 sequence reads: CASSAGHDGTEAFF. The DNA of the CDR3 is TGTGCCAGCAGTGCGGGCCACGATGGCACTGAAGCTTTCTTT.

CDR3: CASSLLPGQGEDGYTF. DNA for the CDR3: TGTGCCAGCAGCTTACTACCGGGACAGGGGGAAGATGGCTACACCTTC. The chain uses TRBV11-1 and TRBJ1-2; 11 bases line up with TRBD1. The CDR3 is made up of 16 amino acids. Germline loops: CDR1 SGHAT, CDR2 FQDESV (reference sequence). After removal of 2 bases from V and 6 bases from J, the junction contained 8 bases not matched to a gene.

The table lists this clonotype with many counts. This rearrangement joins TRBV5-1 to TRBJ1-6, with 7 positions matching TRBD1. Germline V lookup: CDR1 SGHRS, CDR2 YFSETQ. After removal of 5 bases from V and 5 bases from J, the junction contained 4 bases not matched to a gene. The CDR3 totals 14 residues. The CDR3 nucleotides read TGCGCCAGCAGGGGACAGAACGATAATTCACCCCTCCACTTT. This encodes CASRGQNDNSPLHF.

Ten or more counts support this clonotype. The rearrangement uses TRBV7-9 and TRBJ1-4; tentatively, D is TRBD1 (5 bases). Germline CDR1 is SEHNR and CDR2 is FQNEAQ (reference sequence). V was pared by 3 bases and J by 7 bases, with 12 bases between. The CDR3 sequence is 14 residues long. Here the CDR3 DNA reads TGTGCCAGCAGCTTCCTCAGGGAGGGTGAAAAACTGTTTTTT. This codes for CASSFLREGEKLFF.

This clonotype showed up just a few times. This rearrangement joins TRBV27 to TRBJ2-1; possible D gene TRBD1, 5 bases. The V gene lost 2 bases and the J gene lost 0 bases, with 11 bases spanning the gap. Germline V gives CDR1 MNHEY, CDR2 SMNVEV (reference sequence). This CDR3 has 16 amino acids. The CDR3 is CASSLGAPSSYNEQFF. The DNA of the CDR3 is TGTGCCAGCAGTTTAGGGGCCCCGAGCTCCTACAATGAGCAGTTCTTC.

Only a few counts were recorded for this clonotype. The chain links TRBV15 to TRBJ2-3; D ambiguous. Germline V CDR1 and CDR2: LNHNV, YYDKDF (reference sequence). V dropped 6 bases and J dropped 0 bases, with 7 bases sitting between them. The CDR3 loop spans 13 amino acids. The CDR3 spells CATSPASTDTQYF. The CDR3 DNA is TGTGCCACCAGTCCAGCTAGCACAGATACGCAGTATTTT.